These 2 T cell receptor beta chains were all obtained from the same sample, sequenced in a study of blood T cells in healthy people across ages (dated by TCRdb to between 2015 and 2016). The library was generated by 5' RACE. The data were produced on an Illumina HiSeq 2500. A second PCR of roughly 6 to 11 cycles was run with a J-beta primer mix and a sample-barcoded 5' primer. TCRdb trimmed public reads at Q25 via fastp, called clones via MiXCR and kept in-frame beta chains. Each entry is one CDR3 protein sequence, shown with its most common DNA and genes. This sample gives 700,000 or so distinct CDR3 sequences in total; 40% to 50% of them show up just once. 30% of the sample is in the top ten clones. The material sequenced was blood. The source is a man older than 75 in good health.

The V gene is TRBV28, the J gene TRBJ1-2, with D perhaps matching TRBD1 (5 bases). The germline V gene has CDR1 MDHEN and CDR2 SYDVKM. The CDR3 spans 17 residues. V was shortened by 5 bases and J by 4 bases, with 23 bases between the two germline ends. Here the CDR3 reads CASSLLEGRGSTYGYTF. CDR3 nucleotide sequence: TGTGCCAGCAGTCTATTAGAAGGACGGGGGTCTACCTATGGCTACACCTTC.

The rearrangement uses TRBV20-1 and TRBJ1-1; 8 bases map to TRBD1. The germline V gene encodes CDR1 DFQATT and CDR2 SNEGSKA (reference sequence). The J segment lost 5 bases and the V segment lost 4 bases, leaving 9 bases of the junction unmatched. This CDR3 contains 14 residues. For the CDR3, the DNA is TGCAGTGCTACCAGGGGGCTCGGTGGTACTGAAGCTTTCTTT. Translated: CSATRGLGGTEAFF.